This is a list of T cell receptor beta chains from one sample in a study of cytotoxic CD8 clonotypes in ibrutinib-treated CLL. The assay was immunoSEQ multiplex PCR, and TCRdb's table has in-frame clones only and misses some. This table holds about 200,000 clones, more than 75% found once. Sequencing was performed on PBMCs, taken after 12 months of ibrutinib treatment. These receptors were collected from a human donor with chronic lymphocytic leukemia. Each CDR3 is given with its conserved first and last residue. The D gene is left open where the match is weak. For some rows the clone size is stated as once, few or many, or as a class when expanded; others skip it.

TGTGCCAGCTCACCACTGGAGGCGGGTAACTATGGCTACACCTTC	CASSPLEAGNYGYTF	TRBV18	.	TRBJ1-2	once
TGTGCCAGCACACCCCGGGGAGCCACTGAAGCTTTCTTT	CASTPRGATEAFF	TRBV25-1	.	TRBJ1-1	.
TGTGCCAGCACCTCGGACAGGGCCGGAAACACCATATATTTT	CASTSDRAGNTIYF	TRBV6-5	TRBD1	TRBJ1-3	once
TGTGCCAGCGAAGGGGCGGACTACGAGCAGTACTTC	CASEGADYEQYF	TRBV7-9	.	TRBJ2-7	.
TGTGCCAGTAGTACTAGGATCTCCATGAACACTGAAGCTTTCTTT	CASSTRISMNTEAFF	TRBV19	.	TRBJ1-1	once
TGTGCCAGCAGTTTACGGGGTTATGGCTACACCTTC	CASSLRGYGYTF	TRBV28	.	TRBJ1-2	few
TGTGCCACCAGCTTACAGCGGGTCCGCACAGATACGCAGTATTTT	CATSLQRVRTDTQYF	TRBV15	.	TRBJ2-3	.
TGCGCCAGCAGCTTAGGACAGGGTTACACTGAAGCTTTCTTT	CASSLGQGYTEAFF	TRBV5-1	TRBD1	TRBJ1-1	.
TGTGCCAGCAGCTCTCCCGGGACTGTCTTTCCCCACTTT	CASSSPGTVFPHF	TRBV13	.	TRBJ1-6	few
TGTGCCAGCAGCGCCCGACAGGGTTGGAACTATGGCTACACCTTC	CASSARQGWNYGYTF	TRBV11-2	TRBD1	TRBJ1-2	.
TGTGCCAGCAGTGCCCCGGGACTAGCTTACAATGAGCAGTTCTTC	CASSAPGLAYNEQFF	TRBV9	TRBD2	TRBJ2-1	.
TGTGCCAGCAGCCTGTCGGGACCGCGGTCCTACGAGCAGTACTTC	CASSLSGPRSYEQYF	TRBV5-6	.	TRBJ2-7	.
TGTGCCTGGAGGCTAGCGGGGGCGCGTACTAGCACAGATACGCAGTATTTT	CAWRLAGARTSTDTQYF	TRBV30	TRBD2	TRBJ2-3	once